This entry lists 24 T cell receptor beta chains sequenced from one sample in a study of early stage breast cancer tumors. The table came from immunoSEQ multiplex PCR; TCRdb's copy has only in-frame clones and leaves some out. Of 9,500 to 11,000 clones detected, around 69% appear once; the ten largest clones hold more than 20%. Sequenced input: breast tumor tissue. The origin of the receptors is a person aged 40-50 years with breast cancer.

The CDR3 is CASSLGVGNEQFF. Written as DNA, the CDR3 is TGTGCCAGCAGTTTAGGGGTGGGCAATGAGCAGTTCTTC. J is TRBJ2-1 and V is TRBV27, with D unresolved. The CDR3 spans 13 residues. CDR1 MNHEY and CDR2 SMNVEV come from the germline V gene (reference sequence). V lost 2 bases to trimming and J lost 6 bases, with 8 bases between them.

The DNA of the CDR3 is TGTGCCAGCAGTGAAGATGACAGGAGCCCGTACTTC. This encodes CASSEDDRSPYF. V and J are TRBV2 and TRBJ2-7, with D maybe TRBD1 (6 bases). The CDR3 is 12 residues long. V lost 1 base, J lost 12 bases, and 13 bases lay in between. From germline, CDR1 is SNHLY and CDR2 FYNNEI.

CDR3 in amino acids: CASSQPGVPGELFF. The CDR3, as DNA: TGTGCCAGCAGCCAACCAGGGGTTCCCGGGGAGCTGTTTTTT. The genes are TRBV5-4 and TRBJ2-2, with D possibly matching TRBD1 (6 bases). The CDR3 covers 14 residues. The germline V gene has CDR1 SGHNT and CDR2 YYREEE (reference sequence). Trimming pared 4 bases from V and 6 bases from J, leaving 13 bases between. Variable domain in full (rest from reference TRBV5-4 and TRBJ2-2): ETGVTQSPTHLIKTRGQQVTLRCSSQSGHNTVSWYQQALGQGPQFIFQYYREEENGRGNFPPRFSGLQFPNYSSELNVNALELDDSALYLCASSQPGVPGELFFGEGSRLTVL.

The gene calls are TRBV6-1 and TRBJ2-1; D unresolved. The CDR3 spans 13 residues. Germline assignment: CDR1 MNHNS and CDR2 SASEGT. V gave up 1 base and J gave up 7 bases, with 8 bases separating them. The CDR3: CASSEGVLNEQFF. The CDR3 bases are TGTGCCAGCAGTGAAGGGGTACTGAATGAGCAGTTCTTC.

This clone has only a few counts. Other DNA sequences in this specimen translate into the identical CDR3. The chain is built from TRBV5-4 and TRBJ2-1; D not certain. V was cut by 4 bases and J by 6 bases, with 8 bases left in between. This CDR3 region has 12 residues. Germline CDR1 reads SGHNT; CDR2 reads YYREEE (reference sequence). The CDR3 DNA sequence: TGTGCCAGCAGCCCTGCAGGCAATGAGCAGTTCTTC. It is translated as CASSPAGNEQFF.

CDR3 amino acids: CASSLGQGADQPQHF. The CDR3 DNA sequence: TGTGCCAGCAGCTTGGGACAGGGGGCCGATCAGCCCCAGCATTTT. The genes are TRBV5-8 and TRBJ1-5; the match to TRBD1 covers 10 bases. The CDR3 length is 15 residues. V lost 0 bases, J lost 5 bases, and 2 bases stayed unmatched. Germline loops: CDR1 SGHTS, CDR2 YDEGEE. Drawing the rest from reference TRBV5-8 and TRBJ1-5, the complete variable domain is EAGVTQSPTHLIKTRGQQATLRCSPISGHTSVYWYQQALGLGLQFLLWYDEGEERNRGNFPPRFSGRQFPNYSSELNVNALELEDSALYLCASSLGQGADQPQHFGDGTRLSIL.

This rearrangement joins TRBV15 to TRBJ2-7; D gene uncertain. The CDR3 length is 13 residues. Germline V gene data show CDR1 as LNHNV and CDR2 as YYDKDF (reference sequence). Trimming left V 1 base short and J 6 bases short, with 10 bases between. In DNA, the CDR3 is TGTGCCACCAGCAGAGTAAGTCACAGCGAGCAGTACTTC. Encoded protein: CATSRVSHSEQYF.

This clone was recorded only once. The rearrangement uses TRBV18 and TRBJ2-2; D not resolved. V lost 2 bases and J lost 2, with 3 bases in between. The CDR3 has 13 amino acids. CDR1 is KGHSH and CDR2 is LQKENI in the germline V gene. CDR3 protein: CASSPANTGELFF. For the CDR3, the DNA is TGTGCCAGCTCACCAGCTAACACCGGGGAGCTGTTTTTT.

The rearrangement links TRBV29-1 to TRBJ2-7; TRBD1 aligns across 9 bases. This CDR3 has 16 amino acids. Germline V gene data show CDR1 as SQVTM and CDR2 as ANQGSEA. Trimming took 6 bases from V and 0 from J; bases not matched to a gene: 12. CDR3 DNA: TGCAGCGTCGATACACCCGGGACAGGGAGCTCCTACGAGCAGTACTTC. Translated, it gives CSVDTPGTGSSYEQYF.

The CDR3: CASSARDSPSAGYTF. For the CDR3, the DNA is TGTGCCAGTAGTGCCCGGGACAGCCCCTCGGCTGGCTACACCTTC. The J gene is TRBJ1-2, the V gene TRBV19, with 7 nucleotides matching TRBD1. Germline-derived CDR1 and CDR2 are LNHDA and SQIVND (reference sequence). Losses at the gene ends were 5 bases for V and 7 bases for J; bases not matched to a gene: 13. The CDR3 contains 15 residues.

J is TRBJ2-1 and V is TRBV18, with TRBD2 matching over 8 bases. The V segment lost 2 bases and the J segment 5 bases; nucleotides outside the gene matches: 5. CDR3 size: 15 residues. Per germline, CDR1 KGHSH and CDR2 LQKENI. The CDR3 loop reads CASSPGSGRDNEQFF. DNA for the CDR3: TGTGCCAGCTCACCAGGAAGCGGGAGAGACAATGAGCAGTTCTTC. Full variable domain (rest looked up from reference TRBV18 and TRBJ2-1): NAGVMQNPRHLVRRRGQEARLRCSPMKGHSHVYWYRQLPEEGLKFMVYLQKENIIDESGMPKERFSAEFPKEGPSILRIQQVVRGDSAAYFCASSPGSGRDNEQFFGPGTRLTVL.

The CDR3 region has the DNA TGTGCCAGCAGCTTAGGGGCTGGGAGCGGCGAGCAGTACTTC. Translation gives CASSLGAGSGEQYF. This chain joins TRBV7-2 and TRBJ2-7; tentatively, D is TRBD2 (5 bases). Per germline, CDR1 SGHTA and CDR2 FQGNSA. V lost 1 base to trimming and J lost 6 bases, with 13 bases between them. This CDR3 has 14 amino acids.

This chain joins TRBV5-1 and TRBJ1-1; D might be TRBD1 (5 bases). Germline CDR1 and CDR2: SGHRS and YFSETQ. The CDR3 is made up of 12 amino acids. In DNA, the CDR3 is TGCCCTTGGGGGGGGATGAACACTGAAGCTTTCTTT. This codes for CPWGGMNTEAFF. The complete variable domain, with remaining parts taken from reference TRBV5-1 and TRBJ1-1, reads KAGVTQTPRYLIKTRGQQVTLSCSPISGHRSVSWYQQTPGQGLQFLFEYFSETQRNKGNFPGRFSGRQFSNSRSEMNVSTLELGDSALYLCPWGGMNTEAFFGQGTRLTVV.

This rearrangement joins TRBV4-1 to TRBJ2-1; D gene uncertain. Trimming removed 0 bases from V and 5 bases from J, with 8 bases in between. Germline-derived CDR1 and CDR2 are MGHRA and YSYEKL. The CDR3 loop spans 14 amino acids. CDR3 residues: CASSQDSTDNEQFF. The CDR3 nucleotides read TGCGCCAGCAGCCAAGACAGTACAGACAATGAGCAGTTCTTC.

The chain uses TRBV20-1 and TRBJ2-5; weak D call: TRBD2 (6 bases). The V gene lost 0 bases and the J gene lost 9 bases, with 8 bases spanning the gap. Per the germline V gene, CDR1 is DFQATT and CDR2 is SNEGSKA (reference sequence). The CDR3 runs to 11 residues. The CDR3 is CSARDRRAQYF. CDR3 in DNA: TGCAGTGCTAGAGATAGGAGGGCCCAGTACTTC.

V and J are TRBV14 and TRBJ1-2; D is uncertain. Germline V CDR1 and CDR2: SGHDN, FVKESK. Trimming stripped 4 bases from V and 2 bases from J, with 11 bases between. There are 14 residues in the CDR3. CDR3 region: CASSRHTTNYGYTF. The CDR3 DNA reads as TGTGCCAGCAGCCGTCATACAACGAACTATGGCTACACCTTC.

This clone was counted between two and nine times. The chain uses TRBV19 and TRBJ1-1, with D possibly matching TRBD1 (6 bases). Germline loops: CDR1 LNHDA, CDR2 SQIVND (reference sequence). The CDR3 is 17 residues long. The V end lost 3 bases, the J end lost 2 bases, and 19 bases lay between the germline ends. DNA for the CDR3: TGTGCCAGTAGTATGAACCGGGACACCGGGCCCAACACTGAAGCTTTCTTT. Protein sequence: CASSMNRDTGPNTEAFF.

V and J are TRBV19 and TRBJ2-6; D remains ambiguous. Germline V gene lookup returns CDR1 LNHDA and CDR2 SQIVND (reference sequence). V was shortened by 6 bases and J by 2 bases, with 14 bases between the two germline ends. The CDR3 runs to 16 residues. CDR3 protein: CASRAIPLAGANVLTF. CDR3 nucleotides: TGTGCCAGTAGGGCCATCCCCTTGGCTGGGGCCAACGTCCTGACTTTC.

The gene calls are TRBV9 and TRBJ2-3, with D possibly being TRBD1 (6 bases). The CDR3 has 15 residues. Germline CDR1 and CDR2: SGDLS and YYNGEE. V gave up 2 bases and J gave up 1 base, with 11 bases separating them. In DNA form, the CDR3 reads TGTGCCAGCAGCGTCGGCCCAGGGGGCACAGATACGCAGTATTTT. It specifies CASSVGPGGTDTQYF.

This clone was seen a handful of times. The gene calls are TRBV7-8 and TRBJ2-7; D unclear. Germline V gene data show CDR1 as SGHVS and CDR2 as FQNEAQ. The CDR3 is 14 amino acids. V lost 2 bases and J 6 bases, leaving 14 bases between the germline ends. CDR3 amino acids: CASSLRVGISEQYF. For the CDR3, the DNA is TGTGCCAGCAGCTTAAGGGTTGGAATCTCCGAGCAGTACTTC.

This clone was seen a few times. The genes are TRBV4-2 and TRBJ2-1; 9 positions agree with TRBD2. V lost 9 bases and J lost 0; bases outside the gene matches: 3. CDR1 and CDR2 from the germline V gene are LGHNA and YNFKEQ. The CDR3 extends over 14 amino acids. The CDR3 sequence is CASSSGSSYNEQFF. For the CDR3, the DNA is TGTGCCAGTAGTAGCGGGAGCTCCTACAATGAGCAGTTCTTC.

The gene calls are TRBV19 and TRBJ2-1; 10 bases fit TRBD2. The length of the CDR3 is 15 residues. J lost 7 bases, V lost 7 bases, and 10 bases had no gene match. CDR1 and CDR2 (germline): LNHDA, SQIVND (reference sequence). The CDR3 sequence: CASKGAGGPGNEQFF. CDR3 coding DNA: TGTGCCAGTAAAGGAGCGGGAGGGCCCGGAAATGAGCAGTTCTTC.

About this clone: One junction end disagrees with the germline gene, perhaps due to a read error. Additional DNA sequences in this sample encode the identical CDR3. This sequence joins TRBV7-8 and TRBJ2-2, with D possibly being TRBD1 or TRBD2 (6 bases each). Germline-derived CDR1 and CDR2 are SGHVS and FQNEAQ. The CDR3 consists of 13 residues. The CDR3 protein is CASSLGGTGELFF. CDR3 nucleotide sequence: TGTGCCAGCAGCTTGGGGGGCACCGGGGAACTGTTTTTT.

The chain uses TRBV7-9 and TRBJ2-1; D is unresolved. This CDR3 contains 14 residues. V was shortened by 2 bases and J by 5 bases, with 10 bases between the two germline ends. Germline V gene data show CDR1 as SEHNR and CDR2 as FQNEAQ (reference sequence). Here the CDR3 reads CASSLSSMDNEQFF. In nucleotides, the CDR3 is TGTGCCAGCAGCTTATCCAGTATGGACAATGAGCAGTTCTTC.